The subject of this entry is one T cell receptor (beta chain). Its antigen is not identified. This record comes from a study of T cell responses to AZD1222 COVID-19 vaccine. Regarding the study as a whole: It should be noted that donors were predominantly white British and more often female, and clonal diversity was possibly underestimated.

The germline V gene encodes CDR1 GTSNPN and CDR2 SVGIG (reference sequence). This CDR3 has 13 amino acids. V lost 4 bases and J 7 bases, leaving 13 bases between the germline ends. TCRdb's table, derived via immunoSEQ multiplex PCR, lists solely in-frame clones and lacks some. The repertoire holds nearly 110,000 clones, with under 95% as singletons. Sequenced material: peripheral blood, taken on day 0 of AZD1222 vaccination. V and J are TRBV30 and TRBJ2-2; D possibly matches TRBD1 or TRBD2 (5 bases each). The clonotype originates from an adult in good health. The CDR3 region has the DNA TGTGCCTGGAAAGGGACCCGGAGCGGGGAGCTGTTTTTT. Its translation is CAWKGTRSGELFF.